The sequence of this T cell receptor (beta chain) was determined in a study of cytomegalovirus exposure and HLA in healthy donors. The PCR used 60 Vbeta and 13 Jbeta primers. The method was immunoSEQ multiplex PCR; TCRdb's version includes in-frame clones alone and lacks a portion of them. The data contain 100,000 to 150,000 clones, roughly 80% of them seen just once; the ten biggest clones take up less than 3%. V was clipped by 7 bases and J by 4 bases, with 25 bases between them. The CDR3 covers 18 residues. CDR1 is PRHDT and CDR2 is FYEKMQ in the germline V gene (reference sequence). The receptor was derived from a woman in her thirties or forties in good health and CMV-seropositive. The sequenced material came from PBMCs. The chain carries TRBV13 and TRBJ2-2; perhaps TRBD2 as D (5 bases). This CDR3 reads CASTSNSWAQRRTGELFF. For the CDR3, the DNA is TGTGCCAGCACCTCCAACTCTTGGGCTCAGCGGCGCACCGGGGAGCTGTTTTTT.